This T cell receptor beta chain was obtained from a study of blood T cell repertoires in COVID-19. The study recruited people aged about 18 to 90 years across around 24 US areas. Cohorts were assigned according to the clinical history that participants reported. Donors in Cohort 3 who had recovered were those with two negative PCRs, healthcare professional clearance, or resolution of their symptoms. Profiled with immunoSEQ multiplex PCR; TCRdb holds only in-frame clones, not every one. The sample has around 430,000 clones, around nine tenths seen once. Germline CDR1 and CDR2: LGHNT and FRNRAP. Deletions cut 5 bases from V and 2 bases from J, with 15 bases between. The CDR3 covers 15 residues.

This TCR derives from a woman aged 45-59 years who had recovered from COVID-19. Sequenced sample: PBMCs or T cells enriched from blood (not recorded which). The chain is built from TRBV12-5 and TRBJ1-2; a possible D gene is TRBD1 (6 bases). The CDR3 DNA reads TGTGCTAGTGGTCCTTCTGACAGGCTCAACTATGGCTACACCTTC. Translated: CASGPSDRLNYGYTF. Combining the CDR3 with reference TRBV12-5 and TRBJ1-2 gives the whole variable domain DARVTQTPRHKVTEMGQEVTMRCQPILGHNTVFWYRQTMMQGLELLAYFRNRAPLDDSGMPKDRFSAEMPDATLATLKIQPSEPRDSAVYFCASGPSDRLNYGYTFGSGTRLTVV.